Shown below are 19 T cell receptor beta chains from a single sample sequenced in a study of post-analysis software for immune sequencing data. Antigen specificity for these receptors is unknown. The study's findings and limits: Patients used about 5 TRBV segments, including TRBV5-6, TRBV5-1 and TRBV20-1, more often than controls.

TCR beta cDNA libraries had unique molecular identifiers. Using its own MiXCR run on the PCR reads, TCRdb lists one record per CDR3 protein. The table has roughly 400,000 distinct CDR3 sequences, less than 40% seen once; the top ten hold less than 8%. The sequenced sample consisted of blood. These receptors all come from a girl aged 2-15 years with multiple sclerosis.

The rearrangement links TRBV7-2 to TRBJ2-5, with D possibly being TRBD2 (6 bases). From germline, CDR1 is SGHTA and CDR2 FQGNSA. V dropped 5 bases and J dropped 2 bases, with 15 bases sitting between them. This CDR3 spans 15 amino acids. This CDR3 is CASSPYSLAQETQYF. The CDR3 DNA follows: TGTGCCAGCAGCCCTTACTCACTAGCACAAGAGACCCAGTACTTC.

This sequence joins TRBV4-2 and TRBJ1-4, with D perhaps matching TRBD1 (5 bases). The CDR3 has 14 residues. Trimming shortened V by 6 bases and J by 5 bases, and 13 bases separated the two germline ends. Germline loops: CDR1 LGHNA, CDR2 YNFKEQ. The CDR3 reads CASRPGTENEKLFF. The CDR3 DNA reads TGTGCCAGCAGACCGGGGACGGAAAATGAAAAACTGTTTTTT.

This clonotype was counted a few times. The chain links TRBV4-3 to TRBJ2-1; weak D call: TRBD2 (6 bases). V lost 0 bases to trimming and J lost 5 bases, with 8 bases between them. CDR1 LGHNA and CDR2 YSLEER come from the germline V gene. This CDR3 spans 14 amino acids. CDR3 region: CASSQDSGDNEQFF. The CDR3 coding sequence is TGCGCCAGCAGCCAAGATTCGGGGGACAATGAGCAGTTCTTC.

The table lists this clonotype with a few counts. The CDR3 sequence: CASRDNSGANVLTF. The CDR3 nucleotides read TGCGCCAGCAGAGATAACTCTGGGGCCAACGTCCTGACTTTC. This chain connects TRBV5-1 to TRBJ2-6; D ambiguous. Trimming took 5 bases from V and 0 from J, leaving 6 bases between them. The CDR3 spans 14 residues. CDR1 and CDR2 from the germline V gene are SGHRS and YFSETQ.

The CDR3 coding sequence is TGCGCCAGCAGCTTGGCCCCCCTGCATGAGCAGTTCTTC. This sequence encodes CASSLAPLHEQFF. The chain is built from TRBV5-1 and TRBJ2-1; D gene ambiguous. Germline V gene lookup returns CDR1 SGHRS and CDR2 YFSETQ. This CDR3 is built from 13 residues. V lost 0 bases and J lost 8, with 9 bases in between. The full variable domain, its missing parts supplied by reference TRBV5-1 and TRBJ2-1, is KAGVTQTPRYLIKTRGQQVTLSCSPISGHRSVSWYQQTPGQGLQFLFEYFSETQRNKGNFPGRFSGRQFSNSRSEMNVSTLELGDSALYLCASSLAPLHEQFFGPGTRLTVL.

The genes are TRBV9 and TRBJ2-5, with D uncertain. From germline, CDR1 is SGDLS and CDR2 YYNGEE. Trimming pared 3 bases from V and 5 bases from J, leaving 11 bases between. This CDR3 contains 13 residues. This CDR3 is CASSGPRLETQYF. CDR3 DNA sequence: TGTGCCAGCAGCGGGCCCCGTTTGGAGACCCAGTACTTC. The full variable domain, in which reference TRBV9 and TRBJ2-5 provide the parts outside the CDR3, is DSGVTQTPKHLITATGQRVTLRCSPRSGDLSVYWYQQSLDQGLQFLIQYYNGEERAKGNILERFSAQQFPDLHSELNLSSLELGDSALYFCASSGPRLETQYFGPGTRLLVL.

V and J are TRBV6-1 and TRBJ1-4; 10 bases are a match to TRBD1. Germline-derived CDR1 and CDR2 are MNHNS and SASEGT. The trim removed 7 bases at V and 5 bases at J, leaving 10 bases unmatched. The CDR3 extends over 16 amino acids. The CDR3 sequence is CASTRIPGQGNEKLFF. CDR3 nucleotides: TGTGCCAGCACTAGAATACCGGGACAGGGGAATGAAAAACTGTTTTTT.

The V call is TRBV7-2, the J call TRBJ2-1; 9 bases agree with TRBD2. Germline-derived CDR1 and CDR2 are SGHTA and FQGNSA. The CDR3 has 15 amino acids. Trimming took 5 bases from V and 8 from J; bases not matched to a gene: 10. The CDR3 sequence is CASSHGGTSLHEQFF. CDR3 in DNA: TGTGCCAGCAGCCACGGCGGGACTAGCTTACATGAGCAGTTCTTC.

The rearrangement links TRBV7-9 to TRBJ2-1; the match to TRBD1 covers 8 bases. V trimming: 1 base; J trimming: 9 bases; junction bases outside the gene matches: 11. Per the germline V gene, CDR1 is SEHNR and CDR2 is FQNEAQ (reference sequence). The CDR3 length is 16 residues. The CDR3 nucleotides read TGTGCCAGCAGCTTAGAACAGGGGGTAAAAACTATTGAGCAGTTCTTC. Its protein is CASSLEQGVKTIEQFF.

The chain combines TRBV20-1 with TRBJ1-2; 10 bases align to TRBD1. CDR3 length: 13 residues. Germline-derived CDR1 and CDR2 are DFQATT and SNEGSKA (reference sequence). The CDR3 DNA follows: TGCGGAAGGGGGGGACAGGGGATTGGAGGCTACACCTTC. It translates to CGRGGQGIGGYTF.

Regarding this clonotype: Relative to the germline gene, one junction end is altered; a read error may explain this. The CDR3 DNA reads TGCGCCAGCAGCTCCCCCGTGTTGGAGACCCTGTACTTC. The encoded protein is CASSSPVLETLYF. V and J are TRBV5-1 and TRBJ2-5; D call uncertain. In germline, CDR1 is SGHRS, CDR2 YFSETQ. The CDR3 runs 13 residues.

The chain has TRBV4-3 and TRBJ1-2; D unclear. The germline V and J ends were trimmed by 1 base and 2 bases, with 8 bases remaining between them. CDR3 length: 14 residues. CDR1 is LGHNA and CDR2 is YSLEER in the germline V gene. Written as DNA, the CDR3 is TGCGCCAGCAGCCAAGTTCCGGGAAACTATGGCTACACCTTC. As protein: CASSQVPGNYGYTF.

The CDR3 is CAISERESTDTQYF. The DNA of the CDR3 is TGTGCCATCAGTGAGCGGGAGAGCACAGATACGCAGTATTTT. The gene calls are TRBV10-3 and TRBJ2-3; possibly TRBD2 for D (6 bases). V was trimmed by 2 bases and J by 0 bases, leaving 6 bases between them. The germline CDR1 and CDR2 sequences are ENHRY and SYGVKD. CDR3 length: 14 amino acids.

Only a few counts were recorded for this clonotype. The rearrangement uses TRBV7-2 and TRBJ1-5, with TRBD1 identical over 7 bases. V shed 5 bases, J shed 6 bases, and the junction held 7 bases outside the gene matches. The CDR3 is made up of 14 amino acids. Germline V gene lookup returns CDR1 SGHTA and CDR2 FQGNSA. CDR3 residues: CASSPNRGRQPQHF. DNA of the CDR3: TGTGCCAGCAGCCCCAACAGGGGCCGTCAGCCCCAGCATTTT.

This clonotype turned up a few times. CDR3 region: CASVFYPGLAGQETQYF. The CDR3 nucleotides read TGTGCTAGTGTTTTCTACCCGGGACTAGCGGGGCAAGAGACCCAGTACTTC. The genes are TRBV12-5 and TRBJ2-7, with 13 bases fitting TRBD2. The DNA end is a closer match to TRBJ2-5, so the J assignment may be wrong. This CDR3 region has 17 residues. CDR1 and CDR2 from the germline V gene are LGHNT and FRNRAP.

This clonotype was detected ten times or more. The genes are TRBV7-3 and TRBJ2-1; 7 bases are a match to TRBD1. The ends lost 2 bases at V and 1 base at J; junction bases unmatched: 5. The CDR3 is 16 residues long. CDR1 SGHTA and CDR2 FQGTGA come from the germline V gene. This chain's CDR3 is CASSLLAGGSYNEQFF. The CDR3 DNA reads TGTGCCAGCAGCTTACTCGCAGGGGGTTCCTACAATGAGCAGTTCTTC.

This clonotype was picked up a small number of times. This chain connects TRBV10-3 to TRBJ1-2; 8 nucleotides line up with TRBD1. The CDR3 covers 14 residues. V was clipped by 6 bases and J by 5 bases; unmatched bases: 8. Germline V lookup: CDR1 ENHRY, CDR2 SYGVKD. This CDR3 reads CAIRPDRGGYGYTF. In nucleotides, the CDR3 is TGTGCCATCAGACCTGACAGGGGCGGATATGGCTACACCTTC.

The chain is built from TRBV6-2 or TRBV6-3 and TRBJ1-5; TRBD1 is a possible D gene (6 bases). There are 20 residues in the CDR3. Germline CDR1 is MNHEY and CDR2 is SVGEGT. Trimming shortened V by 4 bases and J by 0 bases, and 25 bases separated the two germline ends. CDR3 in amino acids: CASSLDRKNYLDRSNQPQHF. CDR3 sequence (DNA): TGTGCCAGCAGTTTGGACAGAAAAAATTATTTGGATCGTAGCAATCAGCCCCAGCATTTT.

The V gene is TRBV7-9, the J gene TRBJ2-4; D gene uncertain. CDR3 length: 18 residues. Per the germline V gene, CDR1 is SEHNR and CDR2 is FQNEAQ (reference sequence). V was clipped by 2 bases and J by 0 bases, with 17 bases between them. The CDR3 region is CASSLFGGNHLAKNIQYF. CDR3 coding DNA: TGTGCCAGCAGCTTATTCGGCGGAAACCATTTAGCCAAAAACATTCAGTACTTC.